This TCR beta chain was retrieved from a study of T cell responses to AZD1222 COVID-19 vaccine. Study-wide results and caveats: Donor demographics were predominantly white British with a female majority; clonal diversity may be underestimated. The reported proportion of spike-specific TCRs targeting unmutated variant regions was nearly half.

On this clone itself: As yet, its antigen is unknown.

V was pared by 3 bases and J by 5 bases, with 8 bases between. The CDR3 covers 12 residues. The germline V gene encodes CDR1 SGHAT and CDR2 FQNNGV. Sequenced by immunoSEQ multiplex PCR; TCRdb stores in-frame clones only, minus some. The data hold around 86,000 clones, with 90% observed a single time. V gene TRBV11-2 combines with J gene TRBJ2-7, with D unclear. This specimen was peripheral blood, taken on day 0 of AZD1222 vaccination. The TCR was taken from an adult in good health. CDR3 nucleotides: TGTGCCAGCAGCTTCCAAGGGCACGAGCAGTACTTC. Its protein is CASSFQGHEQYF.